These T cell receptor beta chains were read from a single sample in a study of spatial heterogeneity in lung cancer. TCRdb redid the calling of the 5' RACE reads with MiXCR, one entry per CDR3 protein. The sample lists about 38,000 distinct CDR3 sequences; approximately 5.2% were seen once. Material: PBMCs, obtained at surgery. These receptors all stem from a female donor with early-stage non-small cell lung cancer. The CDR3 runs from the conserved cysteine through the conserved F or W. D genes are given only for firm matches. Clone size is given for some rows only: seen once, a few or many times, or a class if the clone is expanded.

v_gene: TRBV5-6
abundance: few
j_gene: TRBJ2-2
d_gene: -
CDR3nt: TGTGCCAGCAGCCGCCAGGCGGGCACCGGGGAGCTGTTTTTT
CDR3aa: CASSRQAGTGELFF

v_gene: TRBV27
abundance: -
j_gene: TRBJ1-4
d_gene: -
CDR3nt: TGTGCCAGCAGTTCTGGCCCAGGGGCAACTAATGAAAAACTGTTTTTT
CDR3aa: CASSSGPGATNEKLFF

v_gene: TRBV7-9
abundance: many
j_gene: TRBJ2-2
d_gene: -
CDR3nt: TGTGCCAGCAGCTTAGAACAGGGGAACACCGGGGAGCTGTTTTTT
CDR3aa: CASSLEQGNTGELFF

v_gene: TRBV24-1
abundance: -
j_gene: TRBJ2-7
d_gene: -
CDR3nt: TGTGCCACCAGTGATTTTATCAGGGGAAGGGACGAGCAGTACTTC
CDR3aa: CATSDFIRGRDEQYF

v_gene: TRBV29-1
abundance: -
j_gene: TRBJ1-2
d_gene: -
CDR3nt: TGCAGCACATTACACGCGGAGGGCTACACCTTC
CDR3aa: CSTLHAEGYTF

v_gene: TRBV7-6
abundance: many
j_gene: TRBJ2-7
d_gene: TRBD1
CDR3nt: TGTGCCAGCAGCGCCCGACAGGGGGCCTACGAGCAGTACTTC
CDR3aa: CASSARQGAYEQYF

v_gene: TRBV5-4
abundance: -
j_gene: TRBJ2-1
d_gene: TRBD1
CDR3nt: TGTGCCAGCAGCCCCGGACAGGACTCCTACAATGAGCAGTTCTTC
CDR3aa: CASSPGQDSYNEQFF

v_gene: TRBV7-9
abundance: few
j_gene: TRBJ1-1
d_gene: -
CDR3nt: TGTGCCAGCAGCCCAAATAGTGCACCGGGACAAGGGGGAACTGAAGCTTTCTTT
CDR3aa: CASSPNSAPGQGGTEAFF

v_gene: TRBV29-1
abundance: many
j_gene: TRBJ1-4
d_gene: -
CDR3nt: TGCAGCGCGGCCGCAACTAATGAAAAACTGTTTTTT
CDR3aa: CSAAATNEKLFF

v_gene: TRBV5-4
abundance: -
j_gene: TRBJ2-2
d_gene: -
CDR3nt: TGTGCCAGCAGCACCGAGTTCGGCGGGGAGCTGTTTTTT
CDR3aa: CASSTEFGGELFF

v_gene: TRBV3-1
abundance: few
j_gene: TRBJ1-5
d_gene: TRBD1
CDR3nt: TGTGCCAGCAGCCAAGCAGGGGGGATGCAGCCCCAGCATTTT
CDR3aa: CASSQAGGMQPQHF

v_gene: TRBV10-2
abundance: many
j_gene: TRBJ2-7
d_gene: -
CDR3nt: TGCGCCAGCAGTGAGTCGTTGGGCGGTCCCCACTACGAGCAGTACTTC
CDR3aa: CASSESLGGPHYEQYF

v_gene: TRBV6-5
abundance: -
j_gene: TRBJ2-3
d_gene: -
CDR3nt: TGTGCCAGCAGTTACTCCACCCGGCCGGGGGCCGGCACAGATACGCAGTATTTT
CDR3aa: CASSYSTRPGAGTDTQYF

v_gene: TRBV30
abundance: many
j_gene: TRBJ1-6
d_gene: -
CDR3nt: TGTGCCTGGGGGACGGCGGGGGATTCACCCCTCCACTTT
CDR3aa: CAWGTAGDSPLHF

v_gene: TRBV7-9
abundance: many
j_gene: TRBJ2-7
d_gene: TRBD1
CDR3nt: TGTGCCAGCAGCTTATTCAAGACAGGGACCTACGAGCAGTACTTC
CDR3aa: CASSLFKTGTYEQYF

v_gene: TRBV6-4
abundance: few
j_gene: TRBJ2-2
d_gene: TRBD2
CDR3nt: TGTGCCAGCAGCCCGACTAGCGGGGGGGCGAACACCGGGGAGCTGTTTTTT
CDR3aa: CASSPTSGGANTGELFF

v_gene: TRBV7-9
abundance: many
j_gene: TRBJ1-4
d_gene: -
CDR3nt: TGTGCCAGCAGCCCCCCGAAGGGAAGTTCTAATGAAAAACTGTTTTTT
CDR3aa: CASSPPKGSSNEKLFF

v_gene: TRBV19
abundance: -
j_gene: TRBJ1-2
d_gene: -
CDR3nt: TGTGCCAGTAGTTCCCAGGGTTCCTTCTATGGCTACACCTTC
CDR3aa: CASSSQGSFYGYTF

v_gene: TRBV4-1
abundance: many
j_gene: TRBJ1-2
d_gene: -
CDR3nt: TGCGCCAGCAGCCAAGATAATCTGGCTCTTGGGGGCTACACCTTC
CDR3aa: CASSQDNLALGGYTF

v_gene: TRBV5-4
abundance: -
j_gene: TRBJ2-3
d_gene: TRBD2
CDR3nt: TGTGCCAGCAGCTTGTGGCTAGCGGGGGGAACAGATACGCAGTATTTT
CDR3aa: CASSLWLAGGTDTQYF

v_gene: TRBV3-1
abundance: many
j_gene: TRBJ2-3
d_gene: TRBD2
CDR3nt: TGTGCCAGCAGCCCGGGGGGGGGAGCTAGCACAGATACGCAGTATTTT
CDR3aa: CASSPGGGASTDTQYF

v_gene: TRBV12-3/TRBV12-4
abundance: many
j_gene: TRBJ1-1
d_gene: -
CDR3nt: TGTGCCAGCAGAAACGATTGGACGGCAAAGAACACTGAAGCTTTCTTT
CDR3aa: CASRNDWTAKNTEAFF

v_gene: TRBV12-3/TRBV12-4
abundance: few
j_gene: TRBJ2-1
d_gene: -
CDR3nt: TGTGCCAGCGGCATCGGGGCCGATGAGCAGTTCTTC
CDR3aa: CASGIGADEQFF

v_gene: TRBV6-5
abundance: many
j_gene: TRBJ1-2
d_gene: -
CDR3nt: TGTGCCAGCAGTTACTCTGGGCAGGGCGCGGCTAACTATGGCTACACCTTC
CDR3aa: CASSYSGQGAANYGYTF